A single sample is the source of the 27 T cell receptor beta chains below, sequenced in a study of regulatory T cells in long-lasting Graves disease. With iRepertoire HTBI primers and Arm-PCR of CDR3 regions, TCR beta libraries were built. TCRdb fed the multiplex PCR reads into MiXCR, producing one record per CDR3 protein. The sample includes 370,000 or so distinct CDR3 sequences, about 17% of them seen just once. Described time point: newly diagnosed GD, antithyroid drugs for less than 3 months. PBMCs were the source of the RNA used for TCR sequencing. The same data also went into a second study, on T cells in Graves' hyperthyroidism and ophthalmopathy.

Sequenced material: peripheral blood mononuclear cells (PBMCs), taken at new diagnosis, from a patient treated with antithyroid drugs. Every receptor here comes from a woman aged 18-35 years with Graves disease.

The CDR3 protein is CASSVAREETQYF. The CDR3 DNA reads as TGTGCCAGCAGCGTAGCCAGGGAAGAGACCCAGTACTTC. The genes are TRBV9 and TRBJ2-5; the D gene is possibly TRBD1 (5 bases). Trimming pared 0 bases from V and 3 bases from J, leaving 6 bases between. This CDR3 is built from 13 residues. Looked up from germline, CDR1 is SGDLS and CDR2 is YYNGEE.

The gene calls are TRBV7-2 and TRBJ2-7; perhaps TRBD2 as D (7 bases). This CDR3 has 17 amino acids. The ends were cut back, 5 bases at V and 0 bases at J, with 20 bases in the middle. Germline V lookup: CDR1 SGHTA, CDR2 FQGNSA. CDR3 in amino acids: CASSRAGAGSSSYEQYF. Written as DNA, the CDR3 is TGTGCCAGCAGCCGTGCGGGGGCGGGCAGCAGCTCCTACGAGCAGTACTTC.

This clonotype came up a few times. The V call is TRBV9, the J call TRBJ2-5; unclear D gene. The CDR3 has 13 amino acids. Germline CDR1 reads SGDLS; CDR2 reads YYNGEE. Trimming shortened V by 0 bases and J by 5 bases, and 8 bases separated the two germline ends. CDR3 in DNA: TGTGCCAGCAGCGTAGCTCCTTTGGAGACCCAGTACTTC. The encoded protein is CASSVAPLETQYF. Filled out from reference TRBV9 and TRBJ2-5, the complete variable domain reads DSGVTQTPKHLITATGQRVTLRCSPRSGDLSVYWYQQSLDQGLQFLIQYYNGEERAKGNILERFSAQQFPDLHSELNLSSLELGDSALYFCASSVAPLETQYFGPGTRLLVL.

This clonotype was seen many times. This chain joins TRBV5-1 and TRBJ1-1; TRBD1 matches at 8 bases. This CDR3 region has 15 residues. V lost 4 bases, J lost 4 bases, and 9 bases stayed unmatched. Germline V gene lookup returns CDR1 SGHRS and CDR2 YFSETQ. The CDR3 here is CASSLQGDQSTEAFF. The DNA for the CDR3 is TGCGCCAGCAGCCTACAGGGGGATCAGAGCACTGAAGCTTTCTTT.

This clonotype was observed many times. V and J are TRBV2 and TRBJ1-1, with a tentative D call TRBD1 (5 bases). The CDR3 loop spans 14 amino acids. CDR1 is SNHLY and CDR2 is FYNNEI in the germline V gene. Trimming removed 6 bases from V and 4 bases from J, with 15 bases in between. CDR3 residues: CASSQGPPGTEAFF. CDR3 sequence (DNA): TGTGCCAGCAGCCAGGGCCCCCCGGGCACTGAAGCTTTCTTT.

This clonotype was detected a few times. The chain carries TRBV7-9 and TRBJ1-5; D not certain. The germline CDR1 and CDR2 sequences are SEHNR and FQNEAQ (reference sequence). The length of the CDR3 is 14 residues. V was trimmed by 5 bases and J by 0 bases, leaving 8 bases between them. CDR3: CASSRGNSNQPQHF. CDR3 DNA: TGTGCCAGCAGCCGGGGAAATAGCAATCAGCCCCAGCATTTT.

This clonotype showed up many times. CDR3 in amino acids: CSARFIGWREGLLNEQFF. The CDR3 DNA is TGCAGTGCTAGATTTATCGGCTGGCGGGAGGGCCTTCTCAATGAGCAGTTCTTC. The chain is built from TRBV20-1 and TRBJ2-1, with 9 bases identical to TRBD2. V shed 2 bases and J 6 bases; nucleotides not matched to a gene: 17. The length of the CDR3 is 18 residues. Germline lookup yields CDR1 DFQATT and CDR2 SNEGSKA (reference sequence).

This clonotype was seen many times. The chain carries TRBV5-1 and TRBJ2-7; 8 nucleotides match TRBD1. Germline V lookup: CDR1 SGHRS, CDR2 YFSETQ. Losses at the gene ends were 4 bases for V and 0 bases for J; bases not matched to a gene: 3. The CDR3 has 14 residues. CDR3 nucleotide sequence: TGCGCCAGCAGCCGGGACAGGCCCTCCTACGAGCAGTACTTC. Protein product: CASSRDRPSYEQYF.

Concerning this clonotype: This may be a read error, as it is one base from a much larger clone. V gene TRBV7-3 combines with J gene TRBJ2-3, with TRBD2 matching over 12 bases. Germline loops: CDR1 SGHTA, CDR2 FQGTGA. The CDR3 totals 16 residues. V shed 5 bases and J 2 bases; nucleotides not matched to a gene: 5. CDR3 sequence (DNA): TGTGCCAGCAGCGCTGGGACTAGCGGGTTCACAGATACGCAGTATTTT. As protein: CASSAGTSGFTDTQYF.

About this clonotype: A much larger clone differs from this one at a single base, so this may be a read error. V and J are TRBV2 and TRBJ2-3, with TRBD1 matching over 9 bases. The CDR3 sequence is 13 residues long. Germline V CDR1 and CDR2: SNHLY, FYNNEI. The CDR3 loop reads CAGRDRGTDTQYF. CDR3 nucleotide sequence: TGTGCCGGCAGGGACAGGGGCACAGATACGCAGTATTTT.

The CDR3 spells CASSPLQETQYF. As DNA, the CDR3 is TGCGCCAGCAGCCCCCTACAAGAGACCCAGTACTTC. The rearrangement links TRBV5-1 to TRBJ2-5; D call uncertain. V lost 4 bases, J lost 2 bases, and 6 bases lay in between. This CDR3 contains 12 residues. Germline V gives CDR1 SGHRS, CDR2 YFSETQ.

There are many counts of this clonotype. The J gene is TRBJ1-5, the V gene TRBV12-3 or TRBV12-4, with 7 positions matching TRBD1. The CDR3 covers 16 residues. Unmatched junction bases numbered 13, after V lost 6 bases and J lost 5 bases. CDR3 region: CASSRRQGPLYQPQHF. The CDR3, as DNA: TGTGCCAGCAGCCGCAGACAGGGACCCCTTTATCAGCCCCAGCATTTT.

There are many counts of this clonotype. The gene calls are TRBV29-1 and TRBJ2-7; 10 nucleotides align to TRBD2. V shed 4 bases, J shed 1 base, and the junction held 4 bases outside the gene matches. CDR3 length: 14 amino acids. Germline V gene data show CDR1 as SQVTM and CDR2 as ANQGSEA. CDR3 sequence: CSVAGLATSYEQYF. The CDR3 DNA sequence: TGCAGCGTTGCGGGACTAGCGACTTCCTACGAGCAGTACTTC.

This clonotype occurred many times. This chain connects TRBV18 to TRBJ2-1; weak D call: TRBD1 (5 bases). The CDR3 extends over 14 amino acids. Between the trimmed V and J ends, which lost 6 bases and 5 bases, there was a span of 14 bases. Germline V gene data show CDR1 as KGHSH and CDR2 as LQKENI. The CDR3: CASSVVQGDNEQFF. The CDR3 DNA is TGTGCCAGCTCTGTTGTGCAGGGCGACAATGAGCAGTTCTTC.

V usage is TRBV2 and J usage is TRBJ1-2; possible D gene TRBD1, 5 bases. V lost 10 bases and J lost 9, with 12 bases in between. The CDR3 spans 10 residues. Germline assignment: CDR1 SNHLY and CDR2 FYNNEI. The CDR3 region has the DNA TGTGCCATCCAGACAGTCCGCTACACCTTC. Its protein product is CAIQTVRYTF.

The gene calls are TRBV20-1 and TRBJ2-6; possibly TRBD1 for D (5 bases). CDR3 length: 16 amino acids. Trimming shortened V by 6 bases and J by 0 bases, and 15 bases separated the two germline ends. The germline V gene encodes CDR1 DFQATT and CDR2 SNEGSKA (reference sequence). CDR3 coding DNA: TGCAGTGCCCCCCAGGGATTCCGCTCTGGGGCCAACGTCCTGACTTTC. Translating gives CSAPQGFRSGANVLTF.

This sequence joins TRBV6-1 and TRBJ1-2; 9 bases match TRBD1. The CDR3 length is 13 residues. Trimming cost V 6 bases and J 7 bases; bases outside gene matches: 6. The germline CDR1 and CDR2 sequences are MNHNS and SASEGT. The chain's CDR3 is CASRPDRGSGYTF. DNA for the CDR3: TGTGCCAGCAGGCCGGACAGGGGATCTGGCTACACCTTC.

This clonotype was observed many times. This chain connects TRBV28 to TRBJ2-3, with a tentative D call TRBD1 (6 bases). V was pared by 3 bases and J by 4 bases, with 14 bases between. Germline CDR1 is MDHEN and CDR2 is SYDVKM. CDR3 length equals 15 residues. The CDR3 coding sequence is TGTGCCAGCAGTTTGCCGACAGGTCTGGCAGATACGCAGTATTTT. It translates to CASSLPTGLADTQYF.

This clonotype was counted many times. CDR3: CASSPRRARGSYNEQFF. In nucleotides, the CDR3 is TGTGCCAGCAGCCCTCGAAGGGCCCGGGGCTCCTACAATGAGCAGTTCTTC. This chain links TRBV7-6 with TRBJ2-1, with D possibly TRBD2 on 5 matching bases. This CDR3 comprises 17 residues. V gave up 5 bases and J gave up 0 bases, with 17 bases separating them. Germline assignment: CDR1 SGHVS and CDR2 FNYEAQ.

In this sample, this clonotype turned up many times. CDR3 in DNA: TGTGCCTGGAACCCGGGGACAAATAGAGCTTTCTTT. It codes for CAWNPGTNRAFF. The rearrangement uses TRBV30 and TRBJ1-1, with a weak D call TRBD1 (6 bases). The CDR3 is made up of 12 amino acids. Germline V gene sequence: CDR1 GTSNPN, CDR2 SVGIG (reference sequence). The V end lost 4 bases, the J end lost 10 bases, and 16 bases lay between the germline ends.

This clonotype was detected ten times or more. This sequence joins TRBV7-3 and TRBJ1-2; TRBD1 aligns across 10 bases. Germline V gives CDR1 SGHTA, CDR2 FQGTGA. The CDR3 contains 15 residues. V was pared by 5 bases and J by 8 bases, with 11 bases of the junction left unmatched. CDR3 loop: CASSPGQGVSWGYTF. CDR3 DNA: TGTGCCAGCAGCCCCGGACAGGGGGTGTCGTGGGGCTACACCTTC.

This chain links TRBV24-1 with TRBJ2-4; no firm D call. V was trimmed by 2 bases and J by 0 bases, leaving 10 bases between them. The germline V gene encodes CDR1 KGHDR and CDR2 SFDVKD. This CDR3 is built from 16 residues. The CDR3 nucleotides are TGTGCCACCAGTGATTGGACGGCCCTAGCCAAAAACATTCAGTACTTC. It yields the protein CATSDWTALAKNIQYF.

Ten or more counts support this clonotype. V usage is TRBV6-1 and J usage is TRBJ2-5, with 8 bases aligning to TRBD2. Germline CDR1 and CDR2: MNHNS and SASEGT. The CDR3 consists of 16 residues. The junction had 9 bases not matched to a gene; V was cut back by 5 bases and J by 1 base. The CDR3 region is CASSQGLARGQETQYF. For the CDR3, the DNA is TGTGCCAGCAGTCAAGGACTAGCCAGAGGCCAAGAGACCCAGTACTTC.

The J gene is TRBJ2-7, the V gene TRBV28, with D possibly matching TRBD2 (6 bases). The V end was cut by 6 bases, the J end by 6 bases, with 15 bases between. CDR1 and CDR2 from the germline V gene are MDHEN and SYDVKM. The CDR3 is made up of 13 amino acids. The CDR3 reads CASSRLDLGEQYF. The CDR3 bases are TGTGCCAGCAGCCGACTAGACCTGGGCGAGCAGTACTTC.

This chain uses TRBV28 with TRBJ2-7; possibly TRBD1 for D (5 bases). Trimming shortened V by 6 bases and J by 1 base, and 7 bases separated the two germline ends. Germline V gene lookup returns CDR1 MDHEN and CDR2 SYDVKM. This CDR3 is built from 12 residues. CDR3 amino acids: CASRPGSYEQYF. In nucleotides, the CDR3 is TGTGCCAGCAGACCAGGGTCCTACGAGCAGTACTTC.

This clonotype appeared a few times. The V call is TRBV2, the J call TRBJ2-3; a possible D gene is TRBD2 (5 bases). V was trimmed by 7 bases and J by 6 bases, leaving 17 bases between them. Germline V CDR1 and CDR2: SNHLY, FYNNEI. CDR3 length equals 14 residues. This chain's CDR3 is CASKEVASFDTQYF. CDR3 bases: TGTGCCAGCAAAGAAGTAGCGAGTTTCGATACGCAGTATTTT.

This clonotype appeared many times. The V call is TRBV11-1, the J call TRBJ1-1; D ambiguous. The V end was cut by 0 bases, the J end by 4 bases, with 12 bases between. This CDR3 has 15 amino acids. CDR1 and CDR2 from the germline V gene are SGHAT and FQDESV (reference sequence). The CDR3 reads CASSLAPNLGTEAFF. The CDR3 region has the DNA TGTGCCAGCAGCTTAGCGCCAAACTTGGGCACTGAAGCTTTCTTT.